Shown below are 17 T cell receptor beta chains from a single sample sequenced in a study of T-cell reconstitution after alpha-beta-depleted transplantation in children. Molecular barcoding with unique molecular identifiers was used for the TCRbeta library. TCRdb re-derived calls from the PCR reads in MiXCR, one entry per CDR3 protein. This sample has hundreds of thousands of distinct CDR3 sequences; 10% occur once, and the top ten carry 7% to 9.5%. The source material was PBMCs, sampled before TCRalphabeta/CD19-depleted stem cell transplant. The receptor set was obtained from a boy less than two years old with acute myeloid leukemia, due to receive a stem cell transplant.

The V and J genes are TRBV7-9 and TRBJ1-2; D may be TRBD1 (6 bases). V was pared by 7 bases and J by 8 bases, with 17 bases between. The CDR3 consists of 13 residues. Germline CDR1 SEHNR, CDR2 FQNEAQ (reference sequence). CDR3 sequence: CASTNGQGQGYTF. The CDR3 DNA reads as TGTGCCAGCACCAATGGGCAGGGACAAGGCTACACCTTC.

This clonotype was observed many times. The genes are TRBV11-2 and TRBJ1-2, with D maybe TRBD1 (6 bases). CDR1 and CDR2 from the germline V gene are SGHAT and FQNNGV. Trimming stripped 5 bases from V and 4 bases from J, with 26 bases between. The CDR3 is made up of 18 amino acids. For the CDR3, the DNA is TGTGCCAGCAGCCTTCAGGGCAGGGGCCGCGGCTTAGGCTATGGCTACACCTTC. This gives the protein CASSLQGRGRGLGYGYTF. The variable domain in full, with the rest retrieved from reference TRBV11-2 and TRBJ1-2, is EAGVAQSPRYKIIEKRQSVAFWCNPISGHATLYWYQQILGQGPKLLIQFQNNGVVDDSQLPKDRFSAERLKGVDSTLKIQPAKLEDSAVYLCASSLQGRGRGLGYGYTFGSGTRLTVV.

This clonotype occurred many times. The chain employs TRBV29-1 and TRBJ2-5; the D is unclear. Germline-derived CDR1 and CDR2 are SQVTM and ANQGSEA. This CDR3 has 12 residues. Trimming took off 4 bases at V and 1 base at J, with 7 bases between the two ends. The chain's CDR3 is CSVGLLQETQYF. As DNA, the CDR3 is TGCAGCGTTGGTCTCCTCCAAGAGACCCAGTACTTC.

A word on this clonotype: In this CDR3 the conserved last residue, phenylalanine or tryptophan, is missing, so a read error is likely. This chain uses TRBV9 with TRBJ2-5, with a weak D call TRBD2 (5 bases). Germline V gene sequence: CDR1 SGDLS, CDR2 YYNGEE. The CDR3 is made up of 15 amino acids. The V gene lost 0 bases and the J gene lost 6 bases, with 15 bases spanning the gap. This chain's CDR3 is CASSVEGGPTKTQYS. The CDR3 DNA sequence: TGTGCCAGCAGCGTAGAAGGAGGCCCCACGAAGACCCAGTACTCC.

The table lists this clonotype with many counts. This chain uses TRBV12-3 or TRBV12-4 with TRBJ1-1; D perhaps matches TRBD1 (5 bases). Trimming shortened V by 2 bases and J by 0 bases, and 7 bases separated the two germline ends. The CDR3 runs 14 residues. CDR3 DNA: TGTGCCAGCAGTTTATGGGACGTGAACACTGAAGCTTTCTTT. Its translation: CASSLWDVNTEAFF.

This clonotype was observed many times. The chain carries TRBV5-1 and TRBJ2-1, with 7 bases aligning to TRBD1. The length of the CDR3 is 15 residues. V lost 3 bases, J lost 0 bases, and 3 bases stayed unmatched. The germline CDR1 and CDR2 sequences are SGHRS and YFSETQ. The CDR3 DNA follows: TGCGCCAGCAGCTGGGACAGTCTCTCCTACAATGAGCAGTTCTTC. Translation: CASSWDSLSYNEQFF.

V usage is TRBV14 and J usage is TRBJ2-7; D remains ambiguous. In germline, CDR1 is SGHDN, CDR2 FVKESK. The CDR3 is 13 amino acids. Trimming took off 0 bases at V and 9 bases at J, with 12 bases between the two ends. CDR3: CASSQEFARPQYF. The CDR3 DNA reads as TGTGCCAGCAGCCAAGAGTTCGCCAGACCGCAGTACTTC.

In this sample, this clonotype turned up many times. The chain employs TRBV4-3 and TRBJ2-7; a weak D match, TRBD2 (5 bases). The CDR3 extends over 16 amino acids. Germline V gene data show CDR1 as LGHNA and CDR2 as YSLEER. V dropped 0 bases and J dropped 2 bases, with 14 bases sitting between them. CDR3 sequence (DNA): TGCGCCAGCAGCCAAGATCCTAGCTATTCTACCTACGAGCAGTACTTC. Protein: CASSQDPSYSTYEQYF.

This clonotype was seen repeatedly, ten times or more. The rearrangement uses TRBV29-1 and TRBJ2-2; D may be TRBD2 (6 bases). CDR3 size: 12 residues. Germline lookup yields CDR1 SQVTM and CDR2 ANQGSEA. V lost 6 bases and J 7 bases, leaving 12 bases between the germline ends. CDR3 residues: CSVREVGGELFF. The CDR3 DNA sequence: TGCAGCGTGAGGGAGGTTGGCGGGGAGCTGTTTTTT.

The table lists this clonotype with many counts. DNA for the CDR3: TGCAGCGCAGACAGACCGATGGAGACCCAGTACTTC. This gives the protein CSADRPMETQYF. The chain employs TRBV29-1 and TRBJ2-5; D is possibly TRBD1 (5 bases). V was clipped by 7 bases and J by 5 bases, with 14 bases between them. The germline V gene has CDR1 SQVTM and CDR2 ANQGSEA. The CDR3 runs to 12 residues.

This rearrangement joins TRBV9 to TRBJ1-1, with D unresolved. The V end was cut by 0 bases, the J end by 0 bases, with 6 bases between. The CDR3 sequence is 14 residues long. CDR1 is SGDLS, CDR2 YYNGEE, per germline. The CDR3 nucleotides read TGTGCCAGCAGCGTAGATACAGTGAACACTGAAGCTTTCTTT. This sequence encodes CASSVDTVNTEAFF. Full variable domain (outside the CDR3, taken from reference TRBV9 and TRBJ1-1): DSGVTQTPKHLITATGQRVTLRCSPRSGDLSVYWYQQSLDQGLQFLIQYYNGEERAKGNILERFSAQQFPDLHSELNLSSLELGDSALYFCASSVDTVNTEAFFGQGTRLTVV.

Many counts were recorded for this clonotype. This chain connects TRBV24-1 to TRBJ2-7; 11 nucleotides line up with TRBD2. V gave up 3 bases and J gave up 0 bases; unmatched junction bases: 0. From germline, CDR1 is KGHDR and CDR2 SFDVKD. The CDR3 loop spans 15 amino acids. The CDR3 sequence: CATSDTSGSSYEQYF. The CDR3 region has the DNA TGTGCCACCAGTGATACTAGCGGGAGCTCCTACGAGCAGTACTTC.

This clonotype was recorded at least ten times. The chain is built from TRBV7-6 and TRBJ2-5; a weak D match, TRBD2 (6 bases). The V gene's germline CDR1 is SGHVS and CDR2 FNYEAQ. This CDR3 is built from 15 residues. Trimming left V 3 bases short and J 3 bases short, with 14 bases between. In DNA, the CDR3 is TGTGCCAGCAGCTTCCCCTTTAGCGGAAAAGAGACCCAGTACTTC. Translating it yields CASSFPFSGKETQYF.

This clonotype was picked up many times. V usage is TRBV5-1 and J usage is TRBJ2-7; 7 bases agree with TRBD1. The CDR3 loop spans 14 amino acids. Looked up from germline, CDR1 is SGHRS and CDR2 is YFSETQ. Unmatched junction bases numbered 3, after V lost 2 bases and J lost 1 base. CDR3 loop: CASSFDRESYEQYF. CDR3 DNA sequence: TGCGCCAGCAGCTTCGACAGGGAATCCTACGAGCAGTACTTC.

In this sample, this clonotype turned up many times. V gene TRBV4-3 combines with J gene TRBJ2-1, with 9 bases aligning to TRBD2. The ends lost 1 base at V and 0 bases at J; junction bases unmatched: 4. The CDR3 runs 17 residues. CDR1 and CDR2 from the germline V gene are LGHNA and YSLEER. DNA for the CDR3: TGCGCCAGCAGCCAAGGGGCGGGAGGGCCCTCCTACAATGAGCAGTTCTTC. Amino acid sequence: CASSQGAGGPSYNEQFF.

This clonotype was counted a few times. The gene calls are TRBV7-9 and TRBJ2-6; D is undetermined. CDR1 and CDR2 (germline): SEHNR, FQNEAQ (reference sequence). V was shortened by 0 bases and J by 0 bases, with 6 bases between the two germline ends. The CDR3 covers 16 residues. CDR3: CASSLASPSGANVLTF. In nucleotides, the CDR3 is TGTGCCAGCAGCTTAGCCAGCCCCTCTGGGGCCAACGTCCTGACTTTC. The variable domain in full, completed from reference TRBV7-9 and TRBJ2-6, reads DTGVSQNPRHKITKRGQNVTFRCDPISEHNRLYWYRQTLGQGPEFLTYFQNEAQLEKSRLLSDRFSAERPKGSFSTLEIQRTEQGDSAMYLCASSLASPSGANVLTFGAGSRLTVL.

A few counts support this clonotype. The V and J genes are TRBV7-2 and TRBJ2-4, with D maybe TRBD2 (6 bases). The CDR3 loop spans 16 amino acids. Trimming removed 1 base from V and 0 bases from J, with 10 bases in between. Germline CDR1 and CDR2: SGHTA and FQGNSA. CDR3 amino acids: CASSLGGVGAKNIQYF. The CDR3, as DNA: TGTGCCAGCAGCTTAGGCGGGGTAGGAGCCAAAAACATTCAGTACTTC.